The clone carrying this TCR beta chain was counted at least ten times. Its specificity is not known. These data come from a study of CD8 T cells in ankylosing spondylitis. Study-wide results and limits: For ankylosing spondylitis blood, a TCR beta motif of several highly homologous variants appeared characteristic. Disease-linked clones displayed a CD8+ phenotype and appeared relatively rarely in peripheral blood.

TCRdb fed the 5' RACE reads into MiXCR, producing one record per CDR3 protein. The table records 500,000 or so distinct CDR3 sequences, about 5.2% of them present only once. Germline CDR1 is SQVTM and CDR2 is ANQGSEA. The CDR3 sequence is 14 residues long. The V gene end was trimmed by 2 bases and the J gene end by 4 bases; junction bases not matched to a gene: 8. This TCR was recovered from a male donor with ankylosing spondylitis. The rearrangement uses TRBV29-1 and TRBJ2-7; TRBD1 matches 7 bases. What was sequenced was blood, either unsorted or a sorted T cell fraction (not recorded which). The CDR3 reads CSVESAQGTYEQYF. Here the CDR3 DNA reads TGCAGCGTTGAATCGGCACAGGGGACGTACGAGCAGTACTTC.